A selection of T cell receptor beta chains follows, all from one sample in a study of technical replicates of blood from several donors. The repertoire was sequenced with immunoSEQ multiplex PCR; TCRdb's copy has only in-frame clones and lacks some. The sample lists around 79,000 clones, about 91% occurring once. The sample taken for sequencing was T cells isolated from PBMCs. The receptors were sampled from a human donor in good health. Both conserved end residues are part of each CDR3. A D gene is named only where the DNA matches it firmly. A row's size may be missing; if present it is once, few, many or a size class.

j_call clone_size v_call d_call cdr3_aa cdr3_nt
TRBJ2-2 - TRBV11-2 TRBD2 CASSLDPSGSGSDTGELFF TGTGCCAGCAGCTTAGATCCTAGCGGGAGTGGTTCGGACACCGGGGAGCTGTTTTTT
TRBJ2-1 - TRBV7-9 TRBD2 CASSTHTSGGSYNEQFF TGTGCCAGCAGCACACACACTAGCGGGGGTTCCTACAATGAGCAGTTCTTC
TRBJ1-4 - TRBV10-3 - CAISEGTGEKLFF TGTGCCATCAGTGAGGGAACAGGGGAAAAACTGTTTTTT
TRBJ1-3 - TRBV28 - CASNIVTGGSGNYPGNTIYF TGTGCCAGCAACATAGTAACAGGTGGTTCAGGGAATTACCCTGGAAACACCATATATTTT
TRBJ2-2 - TRBV27 - CASSPFTTANTGELFF TGTGCCAGCAGTCCCTTCACTACGGCGAACACCGGGGAGCTGTTTTTT
TRBJ2-5 few TRBV7-9 - CASSLVPRMETQYF TGTGCCAGCAGCTTAGTTCCTAGGATGGAGACCCAGTACTTC
TRBJ2-1 - TRBV9 - CASSVPLPNEQFF TGTGCCAGCAGCGTACCCCTACCCAATGAGCAGTTCTTC
TRBJ1-1 - TRBV27 - CASSELTGNTEAFF TGTGCCAGCAGTGAACTGACAGGGAACACTGAAGCTTTCTTT
TRBJ1-1 - TRBV30 - CACNEAFF TGTGCCTGTAATGAAGCTTTCTTT
TRBJ1-2 - TRBV5-1 - CASSFQGTLSGYTF TGCGCCAGCAGCTTCCAGGGGACACTTTCTGGCTACACCTTC
TRBJ1-1 - TRBV4-1 - CASSQVGRTEAFF TGCGCCAGCAGCCAAGTGGGGAGAACTGAAGCTTTCTTT
TRBJ2-1 - TRBV19 TRBD2 CASSPVAGRNNEQFF TGTGCCAGTAGTCCTGTAGCGGGGAGAAACAATGAGCAGTTCTTC
TRBJ2-7 - TRBV6-5 - CASSSGTQYEQYF TGTGCCAGCAGTTCGGGGACACAATACGAGCAGTACTTC